Listed here are 8 T cell receptor beta chains from one sample, sequenced in a study of cytomegalovirus exposure and HLA in healthy donors. Using immunoSEQ multiplex PCR, the repertoire was profiled, and TCRdb retains in-frame clones only, with some absent. The sample gives 100,000 to 150,000 clones, more than 95% of which show up once; 1.5% to 2% is in the top ten. Sequenced sample: PBMCs. The receptors were sampled from a man between 18 and 29 years old in good health and CMV-seronegative.

V is TRBV28 and J is TRBJ1-2; 9 nucleotides match TRBD1. This CDR3 has 14 residues. Germline loops: CDR1 MDHEN, CDR2 SYDVKM. V shed 2 bases and J 9 bases; nucleotides not matched to a gene: 7. The CDR3 nucleotides read TGTGCCAGCAGTTTAAGGGGACAGGGCAGACGCTACACCTTC. It specifies CASSLRGQGRRYTF.

V is TRBV7-8 and J is TRBJ2-7; 12 nucleotides align to TRBD2. The J segment lost 2 bases and the V segment lost 5 bases, leaving 4 bases of the junction unmatched. This CDR3 is 15 amino acids long. CDR1 SGHVS and CDR2 FQNEAQ come from the germline V gene. The CDR3 coding sequence is TGTGCCAGCAGCCGGACTAGCGGGAATCCCTACGAGCAGTACTTC. It codes for CASSRTSGNPYEQYF.

J is TRBJ2-1 and V is TRBV27; 9 bases fit TRBD1. J gave up 6 bases and V 2 bases, and 5 bases lay outside the gene matches. CDR1 and CDR2 from the germline V gene are MNHEY and SMNVEV (reference sequence). The CDR3 has 15 residues. CDR3 residues: CASSLGQGLVNEQFF. CDR3 bases: TGTGCCAGCAGTTTAGGACAGGGGTTGGTCAATGAGCAGTTCTTC.

A word on this clone: The CDR3 ends on some other residue instead of the conserved phenylalanine or tryptophan, so this is likely a read error. Because the CDR3's place on the DNA is in doubt, the DNA is left out and the CDR3 is given as listed by TCRdb. CDR3 amino acids: CASSQERA. The genes are TRBV4-1 and TRBJ2-6; the D call of TRBD2 is as the table states it, not checked on the DNA. Germline V lookup: CDR1 MGHRA, CDR2 YSYEKL. The CDR3 numbers 8 amino acids, ends counted.

The chain links TRBV7-8 to TRBJ1-5, with a tentative D call TRBD1 (6 bases). Germline V gene sequence: CDR1 SGHVS, CDR2 FQNEAQ. Trimming left V 1 base short and J 7 bases short, with 11 bases between. The CDR3 extends over 14 amino acids. The CDR3 sequence is CASSLGSGVQPQHF. The CDR3 DNA sequence: TGTGCCAGCAGCTTAGGCTCAGGGGTACAGCCCCAGCATTTT.

This rearrangement joins TRBV28 to TRBJ2-3; D possibly corresponds to TRBD2 (5 bases). Germline V lookup: CDR1 MDHEN, CDR2 SYDVKM. The length of the CDR3 is 17 residues. V gave up 8 bases and J gave up 6 bases, with 27 bases separating them. The CDR3 DNA reads TGTGCCAGCGGACGTAGGAGCTCGAGCGGTCCCAAGGATACGCAGTATTTT. It encodes CASGRRSSSGPKDTQYF.

The chain recombines TRBV28 with TRBJ1-4; D remains ambiguous. CDR3 size: 16 residues. Trimming took off 5 bases at V and 0 bases at J, with 13 bases between the two ends. Germline assignment: CDR1 MDHEN and CDR2 SYDVKM. The CDR3 DNA follows: TGTGCCAGCAGTCTTAGAGATGAAGCAACTAATGAAAAACTGTTTTTT. It yields the protein CASSLRDEATNEKLFF.

The chain carries TRBV9 and TRBJ2-1; maybe TRBD2 (5 bases). CDR1 SGDLS and CDR2 YYNGEE come from the germline V gene. There are 14 residues in the CDR3. The V end lost 0 bases, the J end lost 7 bases, and 11 bases lay between the germline ends. CDR3 coding DNA: TGTGCCAGCAGCGTAGACGGGGTGATAAATGAGCAGTTCTTC. Its protein product is CASSVDGVINEQFF.